This T cell receptor beta chain was identified in a study of shared clonotypes between healthy human individuals. Study results and limitations: Rarefaction showed that sequencing of sorted subsets was incomplete (despite large depth). Compared with clonotypes that all four donors shared, non-shared clonotypes had lower generation probabilities.

The repertoire was sequenced with immunoSEQ multiplex PCR; TCRdb's copy has only in-frame clones and lacks some. The sample yields some 2.4 million clones, roughly 93% seen once. On this clone itself: Its specificity is unknown.

Germline CDR1 reads MGHRA; CDR2 reads YSYEKL. The V end lost 6 bases, the J end lost 0 bases, and 9 bases lay between the germline ends. The CDR3 has 13 residues. The source of this sequence is a man younger than 35 in good health. Some clones in this sample may be carry-over from other donors' samples. The sample was naive CD4+ T cells from PBMCs. Subset of the sample: CD45RA+ positively selected. The chain employs TRBV4-1 and TRBJ2-7, with D possibly matching TRBD2 (5 bases). The CDR3 spells CASSPGYSYEQYF. The CDR3 DNA follows: TGCGCCAGCAGTCCGGGGTACTCCTACGAGCAGTACTTC.